The present T cell receptor (beta chain) was sequenced within a study of regulatory T cells in long-lasting Graves disease. Whole-study results and caveats: TRBV28, TRBJ1-2 and TRBJ2-5 emerged as the favored segments in persistent disease. Peripheral blood alone, not thyroid tissue, underwent study. Fewer public clonotypes were shared by new patients (approximately 970) than by persistent patients (about 2,700).

Investigators prepared the TCR beta libraries by applying iRepertoire HTBI primers and Arm-PCR of CDR3 regions. TCRdb reprocessed the multiplex PCR reads with MiXCR, giving one entry per CDR3 protein. Here the sample spans some 450,000 distinct CDR3 sequences, roughly a quarter being singletons. Time point indicated: persistent/refractory GD, antithyroid drugs over 5 years with positive TRAb. The authors made the TCR library using RNA they extracted from PBMCs. This clonotype was observed at least ten times. The antigen remains undetermined. The CDR3 has 14 amino acids. V was trimmed by 3 bases and J by 3 bases, leaving 12 bases between them. Per germline, CDR1 ENHRY and CDR2 SYGVKD.

The sequence was collected from a female donor with Graves disease. The specimen comprised peripheral blood mononuclear cells (PBMCs), sampled when the disease was refractory, from a patient treated with antithyroid drugs. The chain joins TRBV10-3 to TRBJ2-7; unclear D gene. The CDR3 loop is CAISDSEVGYEQYF. DNA of the CDR3: TGTGCCATCAGTGATTCCGAGGTGGGCTACGAGCAGTACTTC.